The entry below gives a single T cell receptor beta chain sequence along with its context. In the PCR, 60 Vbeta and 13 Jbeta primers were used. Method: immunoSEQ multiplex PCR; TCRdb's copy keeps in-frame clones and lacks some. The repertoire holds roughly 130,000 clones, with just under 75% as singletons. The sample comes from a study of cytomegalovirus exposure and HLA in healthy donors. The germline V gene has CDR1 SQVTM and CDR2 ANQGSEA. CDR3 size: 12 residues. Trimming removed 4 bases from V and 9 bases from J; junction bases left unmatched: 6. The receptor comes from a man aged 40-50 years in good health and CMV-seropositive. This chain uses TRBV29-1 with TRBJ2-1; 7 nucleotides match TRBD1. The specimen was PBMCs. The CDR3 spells CSVADRVGEQFF. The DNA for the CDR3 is TGCAGCGTTGCCGACAGGGTGGGTGAGCAGTTCTTC.